This TCR beta chain comes out of a study of T cells after posttransplantation cyclophosphamide (dated by TCRdb to about 2016). Looking at the study overall: Using TRB sequencing, the study followed how the T cell repertoire reconstituted after myeloablative bone marrow transplantation in which posttransplantation cyclophosphamide served as GVHD prophylaxis. Antigen receptor sequencing covered samples from some 35 PTCy-treated patients and fewer than 20 of their related bone marrow donors. Blood from all 30 or so PTCy patients with 1-year posttransplant specimens was subjected to TRB sequencing. In 3 patients, TRB sequencing was also performed on up to about 3 more blood samples taken 2 to 5.2 years after transplant, and in several patients, pretransplant blood was also TRB-sequenced. Because TRA and TRB clonality were tightly correlated in 9 samples, subsequent TCR analyses were focused on TRB only. Public TRB sequences were queried against a database of over 3,600 sequences associated with responses to pathogens, tumor antigens, self-antigens and alloantigens.

General findings and caveats noted by the study authors: The TRB repertoires of T cells infiltrating skin or the GI tract showed only limited overlap with the TRB repertoires found in blood. Donor-recipient similarity was low at 1-2 months but increased during the first year, and donor CD8+ memory clones often dominated later blood repertoires. Across approximately 45 patients, recipient CMV seropositivity and CMV reactivation were highly associated with TRB clonality; PTCy diversity was similar to CNI/methotrexate controls.

Per the germline V gene, SGHRS is the CDR1 and YFSETQ is the CDR2. The CDR3 holds 13 amino acids from the cysteine to the phenylalanine. Only CDR3 DNA remains: 39 bases, in frame from the first base. Peripheral blood samples were provided by related bone marrow donors on the day of marrow donation. Peripheral blood and bone marrow mononuclear cells were isolated by Ficoll-Hypaque density centrifugation and were cryopreserved. This clone appeared a few times. Which antigen it targets is not known. There are no base qualities to consult, and no much larger clone falls within one base. Genomic DNA was the input for TRB sequencing, which was run either with the immunoSEQ assay at survey resolution or with the hsTCRB kit. In the paper's pipeline: The immunoSEQ software handled the initial read processing, while the LymphoSeq R package was used for the repertoire analyses. Clonality was computed as 1 minus normalized Shannon entropy, and a Gini coefficient was also calculated for each TRB dataset. Phenotypes of unsorted samples were inferred by mapping TRB sequences from sorted subsets of the recipient or donor onto the same recipient's unsorted samples. Not all clones reach the TCRdb copy of this immuneACCESS table, which keeps in-frame sequences only. Checked studies attribute under half of the gap to unresolved V genes and leave the rest unexplained. V and J calls and clone size are given by that table; D and trimming were obtained from the DNA. This sample holds approximately 27,000 clones in total, without any singletons. The top ten clones comprise about 1.5% of the sample.

The sequence is built from TRBV5-1 and TRBJ2-5; TRBD1 matches 7 bases in the middle. The last part of the DNA fits TRBJ2-7 better; the J call may be wrong. The TCR originated in a man aged 50 to 60 in good health, CMV-negative, and a related stem cell transplant donor. The specimen was PBMCs. The CDR3: CASSRDRNYEQYF. The sequence in DNA is TGCGCCAGCAGCCGGGACAGAAACTACGAGCAGTACTTC.